This T cell receptor beta chain is from a study of cytomegalovirus exposure and HLA in healthy donors (dated by TCRdb to the late 2010s). Regarding the study in general: An earlier analysis of 587 of the donors reported 250 to 300 Gb of sequence data and around 100 million unique TCR beta sequences obtained from roughly 180 million T cells. About 300 gigabases of sequencing data and tens of millions of unique TCR sequences were included in an early release covering 550 to 800 HLA-typed donors. Of the roughly 400 genotyped donors, approximately 83% fell in the genetic ancestry cluster associated with self-reported Caucasian donors. The study aimed to test whether signatures of past pathogen exposure could be identified by cataloging public T cell receptors. The T cell repertoires of several hundred subjects were profiled by immunosequencing and related to cytomegalovirus serostatus. In addition to the first cohort of roughly 700 subjects, a separate validation cohort of around 110 different subjects was used. To predict cytomegalovirus infection status, the study brought together high-throughput TCR immunosequencing, statistical association of individual TCRs with disease status, and machine learning. To study patterns of TCR occurrence, a later analysis re-analyzed previously published TCR beta repertoires from 700 or so donors and added high-resolution HLA genotyping. Rather than drawing on any new phenotypic data, the later analysis identified candidate immune exposures from TCR beta sequences and the way those sequences occurred across donors. In an earlier analysis of a few hundred of the donors, high-throughput TCR beta sequencing was used to judge whether each TCR beta V gene segment behaved as functional or pseudogenic. Donor age, sex, ethnicity and CMV serostatus were compiled together with the repertoire data. In a later genetic analysis, genome-wide SNP genotypes for about 55% of the roughly 700 donors were used, and that subset was treated as a discovery cohort. Every repertoire in the discovery cohort had been generated on one and the same sequencing platform. Both class I and class II loci were covered by HLA typing, at four-digit resolution. The number of typed donors differed by locus: roughly 620-630 for A, B, C, DRB1 and DQB1; approximately 520 for DQA1; approximately 600 for DPA1; and 450 to 480 for DPB1. Five DR-DQ haplotypes were handled as single units for association and clustering because linkage in the cohort was strong. Among roughly 400 genotyped donors of the cohort, an average of approximately 240,000 unique TCR beta nucleotide sequences were sequenced per donor, roughly 20% of them non-productive. Paper-wide results and their limitations: In vitro tests confirmed that a few of the cytomegalovirus-associated TCR beta chains recognize cytomegalovirus antigens. A further reported finding was that TCR beta sequences accurately predicted the HLA-A and HLA-B alleles for most subjects in the first cohort. Sequencing depth was assumed to be roughly uniform across donors in the presence/absence analyses, though that assumption may not hold. Because HLA typing was unavailable for some donors at each locus, only the typed subset was used in association tests. Most TCR sequences were observed very rarely across donors, whereas some public TCRs were present in many individuals. In a later analysis, TCR association rates were found to vary across HLA loci, with the most associated TCRs seen for DRB1 alleles and the fewest for HLA-C alleles. The 87-base-pair reads could not distinguish some IMGT-functional V segments, including TRBV6-2 and TRBV6-3, so those segments were excluded. Linkage disequilibrium might explain the correlated functional status among segregating V segments, but an unknown experimental factor could not be ruled out. In the study, about 150 TCR beta chains were listed as associated with cytomegalovirus. The cohort was sequenced for TCR beta chains only, and without alpha or paired-chain data the features that could be detected were limited. A group of highly shared sequence variants was considered likely to be a technical artifact of the sequencing pipeline. A later analysis found that most CMV-associated TCR beta chains appeared HLA-restricted, with HLA associations seemingly driven largely by CMV exposure. The classifier was reported to diagnose cytomegalovirus status with high specificity and sensitivity in both the original and validation cohorts. Because counts were too low, more than 15 rarely observed V segments, including chromosome 9 orphons, were excluded from the earlier analysis of fewer than 650 of the donors. Compared with equally common non-associated chains, HLA-associated TCR beta chains in a later analysis were more clonally expanded and had lower generation probabilities. According to the authors, the approach could potentially be generalized to other disease states and immunological phenotypes. CMV serostatus was the only immune exposure information available for the cohort. According to a later genetic analysis, donors in an Asian-associated ancestry cluster had fewer N-insertions in productive TCRs than the approximately 710-donor mean. In a later genetic analysis, a missense DCLRE1C variant was associated with V-gene and J-gene trimming of TCR beta chains, and the association was replicated in an independent cohort. Broadly in line with IMGT annotations, most TCR beta V segments showed up in productive rearrangements about 87% or about 30% of the time in an earlier analysis of approximately 640 of the donors. Several of the top co-occurrence clusters appeared to be linked to parvovirus B19, influenza, CMV and Epstein-Barr virus, according to a later analysis. Assigning TCR associations to individual alleles was difficult when HLA alleles, especially DR and DQ, strongly co-occurred. Specific HLA alleles were associated with some 15,000 TCR beta sequences at a false discovery rate of 0.05 in a later analysis.

The library was prepared using the immunoSEQ multiplex PCR assay. The multiplex PCR relied on a mix of 60 forward primers for TCR Vbeta segments and 13 reverse primers for TCR Jbeta segments. The CDR3 region of rearranged TCR beta genes was amplified from genomic DNA by a multiplex PCR assay. Amplified TCR beta libraries were sequenced as 87-base-pair reads on the Illumina HiSeq System. The authors' pipeline ran thus. Across the 600 to 700 repertoires, a later analysis counted 78 million or so unique TCR beta chains, some 11 million of which were shared by at least two donors. Raw reads were error-corrected and collapsed into unique sequences by a nearest-neighbor algorithm in which closely related sequences were merged to remove PCR and sequencing errors. V, D and J gene segments were assigned by aligning CDR3 sequences to IMGT reference sequences. For a sequence to be retained, a match of at least six nucleotides was required to both a V gene segment and a J gene segment. A rearrangement was called productive if the CDR3 had no stop codons and remained in frame with V and J, and every other rearrangement was called non-productive. CDR3 was defined by IMGT convention, running from the second conserved V-encoded cysteine to the conserved J-encoded phenylalanine. The earlier analysis of some 600 of the donors excluded sequences that lacked an unambiguous match to a single V gene segment. In an earlier analysis of almost 600 of the donors, a V segment was called functional when productive rearrangements were above 56.7%, and segregating when the standard deviation between donors exceeded 5%. To diagnose cytomegalovirus status from the catalog of TCR beta chain sequences, a statistical classification framework was built. A later analysis assigned V and J genes by comparing TCR nucleotide sequences with IMGT/GENE-DB human TR gene sequences. Using the TCRdist pipeline, a later analysis assigned CDR3 sequences along with most-parsimonious VDJ recombination scenarios. In a later analysis, each TCR beta chain was defined by its CDR3 amino acid sequence together with its V-gene family, and reads without a unique V-gene family were excluded. A later analysis removed roughly 590 highly shared, low-generation-probability nucleotide sequences to deal with suspected cross-contamination and a sequencing artifact. For each public chain, a later analysis derived a clonal expansion index from normalized ranks of inferred template counts within each repertoire. In a later analysis, generation probabilities were computed with a VDJ recombination model fitted to out-of-frame rearrangements, and the resulting probabilities were checked against IGoR. Hypergeometric tests were used in a later analysis to score TCR-TCR, TCR-HLA and TCR-CMV co-occurrence, with a repertoire-size bias correction applied to the TCR pairs. To estimate false discovery rates, a later analysis permuted the HLA or CMV assignments 20 times. A later analysis grouped co-occurring TCRs with DBSCAN, adding TCRdist sequence similarity when clustering within HLA-allele-positive subsets. Repertoires with fewer than 30,000 or more than 120,000 public chains were left out of co-occurrence clustering, as were a handful of repertoires with anomalous nucleotide sharing. This is the immuneACCESS table as TCRdb keeps it, with only in-frame sequences that have V and J called. A part of the clones is gone; compared with another copy, unresolved V genes explain less than half, and the rest is unexplained. The V and J calls and the clone size are those of that table, but D and trimming were determined from the DNA. The sample table holds 110,000 or so clones, of which 60% to 80% were seen once. The ten largest clones capture more than 15% of the sample.

A note on this clone: Which antigen it targets is not known. The input lacks base qualities; no much larger clone sits a single base away.

The CDR3 numbers 16 residues from cysteine through phenylalanine. CDR3 DNA is the only sequence kept; it has 48 bases, read in frame from the first base. The V end loses 2 bases and the J end loses 0 bases, and a stretch of 12 bases separates them. CDR1 and CDR2 (SGDLS, YYNGEE) derive from the germline V gene. The cohort was made up of under 800 healthy bone marrow donors. At the time of sampling, every cohort member was nominally healthy, though immune exposures that went unrecorded were likely present. The donor was CMV seropositive and belonged to the group of some 290 seropositive cohort members. Every donor gave a peripheral blood sample, and the peripheral blood mononuclear cells from that sample were used for TCR beta sequencing. The Qiagen DNeasy Blood Extraction Kit was used to extract genomic DNA from the blood cell samples.

The rearranged segments are TRBV9 and TRBJ2-1; the D gene is perhaps TRBD2, from 5 matching bases. The source of this sequence is a man in his forties or fifties in good health and CMV-seropositive. Material for sequencing was PBMCs. The CDR3 protein is CASSVLGVGSYNEQFF. The base sequence is TGTGCCAGCAGCGTCCTCGGGGTGGGCTCCTACAATGAGCAGTTCTTC.